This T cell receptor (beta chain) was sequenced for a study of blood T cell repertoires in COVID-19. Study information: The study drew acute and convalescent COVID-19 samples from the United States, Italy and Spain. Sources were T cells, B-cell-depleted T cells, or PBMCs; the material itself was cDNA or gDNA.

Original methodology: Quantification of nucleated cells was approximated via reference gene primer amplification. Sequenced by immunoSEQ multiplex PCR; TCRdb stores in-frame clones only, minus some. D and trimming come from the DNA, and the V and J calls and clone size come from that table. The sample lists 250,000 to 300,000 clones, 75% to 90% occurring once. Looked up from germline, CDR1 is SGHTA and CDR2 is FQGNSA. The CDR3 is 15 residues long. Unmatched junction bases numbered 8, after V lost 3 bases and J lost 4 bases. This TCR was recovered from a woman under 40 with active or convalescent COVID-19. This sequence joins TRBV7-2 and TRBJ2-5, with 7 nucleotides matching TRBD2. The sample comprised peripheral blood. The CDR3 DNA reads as TGTGCCAGCAGCTTGACGGGACTATTGGGAGAGACCCAGTACTTC. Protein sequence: CASSLTGLLGETQYF.